The rows below give T cell receptor beta chains drawn from one sample of a study of blood T cell repertoires in COVID-19. Some clones are missing from TCRdb's copy, which holds only in-frame ones; the method was immunoSEQ multiplex PCR. The sample includes 110,000 or so clones, approximately 80% seen only once; the top ten take around 6.6%. Input material: peripheral blood. Receptor source: a man aged 65 to 85 with acute or convalescent COVID-19. The CDR3 runs from the conserved cysteine through the conserved F or W. A D gene is named only where the DNA matches it firmly. Clone sizes are given selectively: once, few, many, or a class where the clone is expanded.

J | D | size | V | CDR3 | DNA
TRBJ2-1 | . | . | TRBV5-4 | CASSPRTASYNEQFF | TGTGCCAGCAGCCCGAGGACAGCTTCCTACAATGAGCAGTTCTTC
TRBJ1-1 | . | . | TRBV7-8 | CASSLRTVLNTEAFF | TGTGCCAGCAGCCTCCGGACAGTACTGAACACTGAAGCTTTCTTT
TRBJ2-5 | TRBD2 | once | TRBV5-1 | CASSEGLAGGYQETQYF | TGCGCCAGCAGCGAGGGACTAGCGGGGGGGTACCAAGAGACCCAGTACTTC
TRBJ2-1 | . | . | TRBV28 | CASSSPYLAADYNEQFF | TGTGCCAGCAGTTCCCCTTACTTAGCGGCAGATTACAATGAGCAGTTCTTC
TRBJ2-5 | TRBD2 | . | TRBV11-3 | CASSFRTSGRETQYF | TGTGCCAGCAGCTTTCGGACTAGCGGGAGAGAGACCCAGTACTTC
TRBJ2-7 | . | . | TRBV28 | CATRTGIYEQYF | TGTGCCACTCGGACGGGGATCTACGAGCAGTACTTC
TRBJ2-5 | TRBD1 | . | TRBV5-6 | CASSAQGVRGTQYF | TGTGCCAGCAGCGCCCAGGGGGTCCGTGGGACCCAGTACTTC
TRBJ1-1 | . | . | TRBV20-1 | CSALIHGAFF | TGCAGTGCTCTTATCCATGGCGCTTTCTTT
TRBJ1-5 | . | . | TRBV18 | CASSQTVINRGSNQPQHF | TGTGCCAGCTCACAAACGGTTATAAATAGGGGCAGCAATCAGCCCCAGCATTTT
TRBJ1-1 | . | . | TRBV19 | CASSMGGDGEAFF | TGTGCCAGTAGTATGGGAGGGGACGGTGAAGCTTTCTTT
TRBJ1-2 | TRBD1 | . | TRBV28 | CATGGTGDGRGYTF | TGTGCCACCGGGGGGACAGGGGATGGTCGAGGCTACACCTTC
TRBJ1-2 | . | . | TRBV3-1/TRBV3-2 | CASSQVYYGYTF | TGTGCCAGCAGCCAAGTCTACTATGGCTACACCTTC
TRBJ1-5 | . | . | TRBV3-1/TRBV3-2 | CASSQTGGGNQPQHF | TGTGCCAGCAGCCAGACGGGGGGGGGCAATCAGCCCCAGCATTTT
TRBJ2-1 | . | . | TRBV2 | CASRATSSNEQFF | TGTGCCAGCAGGGCGACTAGTTCCAATGAGCAGTTCTTC
TRBJ2-5 | . | . | TRBV24-1 | CATSAAQQETQYF | TGTGCCACCAGTGCTGCACAGCAAGAGACCCAGTACTTC
TRBJ2-1 | . | . | TRBV12-3/TRBV12-4 | CASSWRLDEQFF | TGTGCCAGCAGTTGGAGGTTGGATGAGCAGTTCTTC
TRBJ1-2 | . | . | TRBV11-2 | CASSFGRTTNYGYTF | TGTGCCAGCAGCTTCGGACGGACAACTAACTATGGCTACACCTTC
TRBJ1-5 | . | . | TRBV24-1 | CATSGGFNQPQHF | TGTGCCACCAGCGGGGGATTCAATCAGCCCCAGCATTTT
TRBJ2-3 | . | . | TRBV28 | CAILQGLSTDTQYF | TGTGCCATCTTACAGGGTCTGAGCACAGATACGCAGTATTTT
TRBJ2-2 | TRBD2 | . | TRBV28 | CASLAGAWTGELFF | TGTGCCAGTCTAGCGGGAGCATGGACCGGGGAGCTGTTTTTT
TRBJ1-5 | . | . | TRBV28 | CASSLNIQPQHF | TGTGCCAGCAGCTTAAACATTCAGCCCCAGCATTTT
TRBJ2-7 | TRBD2 | few | TRBV6-5 | CASSYSRTGGLYEQYF | TGTGCCAGCAGTTACTCGAGAACGGGAGGACTATACGAGCAGTACTTC
TRBJ2-5 | . | . | TRBV28 | CASSLSQGYQETQYF | TGTGCCAGCAGTTTATCGCAGGGGTACCAAGAGACCCAGTACTTC
TRBJ1-3 | . | . | TRBV2 | CASSVGPGENTIYF | TGTGCCAGCAGTGTGGGGCCGGGTGAAAACACCATATATTTT
TRBJ2-5 | . | . | TRBV24-1 | CATSDPGHQETQYF | TGTGCCACCAGTGATCCAGGGCACCAAGAGACCCAGTACTTC
TRBJ1-2 | . | . | TRBV11-2 | CASSNTGGQLYGYTF | TGTGCCAGCAGCAATACTGGGGGACAACTCTATGGCTACACCTTC
TRBJ2-5 | TRBD1 | . | TRBV6-5 | CASSLGQGKGETQYF | TGTGCCAGCAGCCTGGGACAGGGAAAAGGGGAGACCCAGTACTTC
TRBJ1-2 | . | . | TRBV30 | CAWSVLRVYGYTF | TGTGCCTGGAGTGTGTTGCGGGTCTATGGCTACACCTTC